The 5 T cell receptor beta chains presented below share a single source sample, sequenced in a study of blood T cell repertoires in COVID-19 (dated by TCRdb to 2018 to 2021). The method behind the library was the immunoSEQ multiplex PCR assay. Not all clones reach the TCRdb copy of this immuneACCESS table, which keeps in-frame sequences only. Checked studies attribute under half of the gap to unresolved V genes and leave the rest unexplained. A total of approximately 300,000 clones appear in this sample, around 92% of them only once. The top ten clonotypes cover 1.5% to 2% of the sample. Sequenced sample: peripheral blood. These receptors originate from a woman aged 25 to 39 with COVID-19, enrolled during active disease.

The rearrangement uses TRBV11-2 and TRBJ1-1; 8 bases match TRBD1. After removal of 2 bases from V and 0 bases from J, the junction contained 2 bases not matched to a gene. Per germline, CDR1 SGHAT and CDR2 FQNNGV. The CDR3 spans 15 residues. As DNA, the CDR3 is TGTGCCAGCAGCTTACCAGGGGGCCTGAACACTGAAGCTTTCTTT. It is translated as CASSLPGGLNTEAFF.

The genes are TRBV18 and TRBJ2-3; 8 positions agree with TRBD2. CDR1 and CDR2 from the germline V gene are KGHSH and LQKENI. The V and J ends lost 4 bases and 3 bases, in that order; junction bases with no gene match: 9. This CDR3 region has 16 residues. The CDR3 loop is CASSQGPGGATDTQYF. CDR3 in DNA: TGTGCCAGCTCACAAGGCCCCGGGGGGGCTACAGATACGCAGTATTTT. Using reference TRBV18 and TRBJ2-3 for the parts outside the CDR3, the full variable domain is NAGVMQNPRHLVRRRGQEARLRCSPMKGHSHVYWYRQLPEEGLKFMVYLQKENIIDESGMPKERFSAEFPKEGPSILRIQQVVRGDSAAYFCASSQGPGGATDTQYFGPGTRLTVL.

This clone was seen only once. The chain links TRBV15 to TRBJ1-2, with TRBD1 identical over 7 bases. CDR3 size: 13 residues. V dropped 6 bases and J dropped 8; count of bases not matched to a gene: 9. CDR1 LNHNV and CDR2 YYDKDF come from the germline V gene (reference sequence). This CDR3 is CATSQTGRKGYTF. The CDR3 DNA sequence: TGTGCCACCAGTCAGACAGGGAGGAAAGGCTACACCTTC.

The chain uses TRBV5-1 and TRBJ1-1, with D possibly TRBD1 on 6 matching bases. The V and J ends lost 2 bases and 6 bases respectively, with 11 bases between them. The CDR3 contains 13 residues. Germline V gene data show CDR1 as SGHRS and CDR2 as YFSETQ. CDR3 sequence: CASSFTGLAEAFF. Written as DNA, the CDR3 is TGCGCCAGCAGCTTTACAGGGTTGGCTGAAGCTTTCTTT.

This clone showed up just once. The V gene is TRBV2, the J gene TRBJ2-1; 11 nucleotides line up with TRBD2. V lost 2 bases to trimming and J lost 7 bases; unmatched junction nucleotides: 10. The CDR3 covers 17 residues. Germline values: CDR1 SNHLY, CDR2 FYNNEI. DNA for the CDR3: TGTGCCAGCAGTGAACGTGGTAGCGGGGGGGCAGGTAATGAGCAGTTCTTC. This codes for CASSERGSGGAGNEQFF.